Each of the 17 T cell receptor beta chains below was sequenced from the same sample in a study of Ad26.COV2.S vaccination and SARS-CoV-2 variants. Treatment of the sample: 19 received Ad26.COV2.S at low or high dose, single or two shots; several received placebo; per-sample allocation not given. Specimens were obtained on day 63 following the first vaccine or placebo injection. Measured with immunoSEQ multiplex PCR; TCRdb has only the in-frame clones, and not every one. The data show a few hundred thousand clones, about 83% seen once. Sequences were derived from peripheral blood, sampled in a trial of Ad26.COV2.S vaccine versus placebo. Receptors were obtained from a person aged 18-60 years who received the Ad26.COV2.S COVID-19 vaccine or a placebo.

The chain couples TRBV27 to TRBJ2-1; the D call may be TRBD1 or TRBD2 (5 bases each). The length of the CDR3 is 14 residues. CDR1 is MNHEY, CDR2 SMNVEV, per germline (reference sequence). V was pared by 7 bases and J by 3 bases, with 13 bases between. The DNA of the CDR3 is TGTGCCAGCAAAGAGGGGTCGAACTACAATGAGCAGTTCTTC. It encodes CASKEGSNYNEQFF.

V usage is TRBV30 and J usage is TRBJ2-4, with 7 bases lining up with TRBD2. Germline CDR1 and CDR2: GTSNPN and SVGIG (reference sequence). The ends lost 8 bases at V and 2 bases at J; junction bases unmatched: 15. The CDR3 is 16 residues long. CDR3 coding DNA: TGTGCCCTCCGGGGGGTCGGGCGGCTAACCAAAAACATTCAGTACTTC. Protein product: CALRGVGRLTKNIQYF.

The rearrangement uses TRBV5-1 and TRBJ1-5; D gene unclear. V was pared by 1 base and J by 0 bases, with 8 bases between. CDR1 and CDR2 from the germline V gene are SGHRS and YFSETQ. This CDR3 is 15 amino acids long. The CDR3: CASSLRRDSNQPQHF. CDR3 in DNA: TGCGCCAGCAGCTTGCGTAGAGATAGCAATCAGCCCCAGCATTTT.

The chain combines TRBV19 with TRBJ2-5, with D tentatively TRBD1 or TRBD2 (7 bases each). CDR3 size: 13 residues. With 5 bases removed from V and 9 bases from J, the gap between germline ends came to 16 bases. CDR1 is LNHDA, CDR2 SQIVND, per germline (reference sequence). The CDR3 DNA sequence: TGTGCCAGTAGTCCAGGGGAGGGGGCGTCCCAGTACTTC. Translation gives CASSPGEGASQYF.

The chain recombines TRBV10-2 with TRBJ1-4; TRBD1 matches at 10 bases. Trimming removed 2 bases from V and 5 bases from J; junction bases left unmatched: 8. The CDR3 consists of 17 residues. Germline V lookup: CDR1 WSHSY, CDR2 SAAADI. The CDR3 coding sequence is TGCGCCAGCAGTGAGCCGGGACAGGGGCAGGGGAATGAAAAACTGTTTTTT. This gives the protein CASSEPGQGQGNEKLFF.

This chain links TRBV5-1 with TRBJ2-5; 7 bases match TRBD2. V shed 7 bases, J shed 1 base, and the junction held 13 bases outside the gene matches. CDR3 length: 16 amino acids. Germline V CDR1 and CDR2: SGHRS, YFSETQ. CDR3 sequence (DNA): TGCGCCAGCGGACCCGTGGGGGGGTCTCTCCAAGAGACCCAGTACTTC. Translation gives CASGPVGGSLQETQYF.

This clone was seen only once. For the CDR3, the DNA is TGTGCCAGCAGTGGACAGGGCGGCTACGAGCAGTACTTC. Its translation is CASSGQGGYEQYF. The V and J genes are TRBV2 and TRBJ2-7, with TRBD1 matching 7 bases. CDR3 size: 13 residues. Germline V gene lookup returns CDR1 SNHLY and CDR2 FYNNEI. The junction had 3 bases not matched to a gene; V was cut back by 4 bases and J by 3 bases.

The J gene is TRBJ2-1, the V gene TRBV6-1; 11 bases line up with TRBD2. With V trimmed by 6 bases and J by 7 bases, 8 bases remained unmatched. Germline assignment: CDR1 MNHNS and CDR2 SASEGT. The CDR3 is made up of 15 amino acids. The CDR3 spells CASRYTSGSKNEQFF. CDR3 DNA sequence: TGTGCCAGCAGATATACTAGCGGGAGTAAGAATGAGCAGTTCTTC.

The chain joins TRBV6-5 to TRBJ2-5; 7 positions agree with TRBD1. The V gene end was trimmed by 6 bases and the J gene end by 1 base; junction bases not matched to a gene: 8. This CDR3 is built from 15 residues. CDR1 is MNHEY, CDR2 SVGAGI, per germline. The CDR3, as DNA: TGTGCCAGCAGAGCTTTTGACAGGGTCCAAGAGACCCAGTACTTC. Its protein is CASRAFDRVQETQYF.

The chain employs TRBV27 and TRBJ2-7; D assignment may be TRBD1 or TRBD2 (5 bases each). Trimming left V 6 bases short and J 2 bases short, with 14 bases between. The CDR3 consists of 14 residues. Germline V gene data show CDR1 as MNHEY and CDR2 as SMNVEV (reference sequence). The CDR3 here is CASSPRDAPYEQYF. In DNA, the CDR3 is TGTGCCAGCAGCCCCAGGGACGCCCCCTACGAGCAGTACTTC.

A few counts support this clone. This chain joins TRBV18 and TRBJ1-4, with 7 bases identical to TRBD1. The germline CDR1 and CDR2 sequences are KGHSH and LQKENI. This CDR3 contains 16 residues. Germline trimming cut 0 bases from V and 5 bases from J; bases unmatched to any gene: 6. The CDR3 region is CASSPPMTGQNEKLFF. Here the CDR3 DNA reads TGTGCCAGCTCACCACCGATGACAGGGCAAAATGAAAAACTGTTTTTT.

This clone has only one observation. This chain links TRBV14 with TRBJ2-3, with D possibly being TRBD2 (5 bases). V dropped 4 bases and J dropped 6 bases, with 11 bases sitting between them. The CDR3 loop spans 13 amino acids. Per the germline V gene, CDR1 is SGHDN and CDR2 is FVKESK. CDR3 DNA: TGTGCCAGCAGCCCCTTTAGCGTGGATACGCAGTATTTT. It encodes CASSPFSVDTQYF.

The chain joins TRBV30 to TRBJ1-3, with D unresolved. V shed 1 base and J shed 9 bases, with 13 bases lying between them. This CDR3 comprises 13 residues. CDR1 and CDR2 from the germline V gene are GTSNPN and SVGIG (reference sequence). CDR3 sequence reads: CAWSGFEGGTIYF. Here the CDR3 DNA reads TGTGCCTGGAGTGGGTTTGAGGGAGGCACCATATATTTT.

The CDR3 DNA is TGTGCCAGCAGCCTCCCGGGACAGGGTTATGGCTACACCTTC. It translates to CASSLPGQGYGYTF. V and J are TRBV3-1 (or the pseudogene TRBV3-2) and TRBJ1-2; TRBD1 agrees at 9 bases. Germline CDR1 LGHDT, CDR2 YNNKEL (reference sequence). V lost 4 bases, J lost 5 bases, and 5 bases stayed unmatched. This CDR3 comprises 14 residues.

This clone was seen just once. V and J are TRBV11-3 and TRBJ2-3; 13 bases fit TRBD2. This CDR3 region has 17 residues. Per germline, CDR1 SGHNT and CDR2 YENEEA. V trimming: 6 bases; J trimming: 0 bases; junction bases outside the gene matches: 6. CDR3 protein: CASSYGLAGASTDTQYF. The CDR3 nucleotides read TGTGCCAGCAGTTACGGACTAGCGGGAGCTAGCACAGATACGCAGTATTTT.

The chain combines TRBV5-1 with TRBJ2-1; 9 nucleotides line up with TRBD2. From germline, CDR1 is SGHRS and CDR2 YFSETQ. The CDR3 extends over 16 amino acids. V was pared by 1 base and J by 10 bases, with 12 bases of the junction left unmatched. CDR3: CASSLILGGRAEEQFF. CDR3 nucleotide sequence: TGCGCCAGCAGCTTGATTTTGGGCGGGAGGGCCGAGGAGCAGTTCTTC. Filled out from reference TRBV5-1 and TRBJ2-1, the complete variable domain reads KAGVTQTPRYLIKTRGQQVTLSCSPISGHRSVSWYQQTPGQGLQFLFEYFSETQRNKGNFPGRFSGRQFSNSRSEMNVSTLELGDSALYLCASSLILGGRAEEQFFGPGTRLTVL.

CDR3: CASSLTGGNGQPQHF. The CDR3 DNA is TGTGCCAGCTCACTGACAGGGGGCAACGGGCAGCCCCAGCATTTT. The V call is TRBV18, the J call TRBJ1-5; 10 nucleotides match TRBD1. The ends lost 4 bases at V and 7 bases at J; junction bases unmatched: 7. This CDR3 contains 15 residues. Germline CDR1 KGHSH, CDR2 LQKENI.